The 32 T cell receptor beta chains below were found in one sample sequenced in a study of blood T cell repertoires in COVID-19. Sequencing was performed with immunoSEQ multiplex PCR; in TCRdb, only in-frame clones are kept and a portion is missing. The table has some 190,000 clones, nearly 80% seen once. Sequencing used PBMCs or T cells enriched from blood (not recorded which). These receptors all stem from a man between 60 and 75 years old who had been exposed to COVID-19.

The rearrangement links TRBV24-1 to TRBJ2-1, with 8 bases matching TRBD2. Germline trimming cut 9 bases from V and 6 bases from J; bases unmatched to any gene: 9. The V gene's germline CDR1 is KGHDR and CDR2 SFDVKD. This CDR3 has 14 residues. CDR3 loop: CATAGAGVTNEQFF. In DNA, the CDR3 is TGTGCCACCGCCGGAGCGGGAGTAACCAATGAGCAGTTCTTC.

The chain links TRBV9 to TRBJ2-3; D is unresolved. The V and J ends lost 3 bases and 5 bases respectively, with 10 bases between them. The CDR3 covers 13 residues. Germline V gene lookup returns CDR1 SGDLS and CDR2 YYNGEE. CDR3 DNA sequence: TGTGCCAGCAGCGCAAATCCAGGAGATACGCAGTATTTT. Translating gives CASSANPGDTQYF.

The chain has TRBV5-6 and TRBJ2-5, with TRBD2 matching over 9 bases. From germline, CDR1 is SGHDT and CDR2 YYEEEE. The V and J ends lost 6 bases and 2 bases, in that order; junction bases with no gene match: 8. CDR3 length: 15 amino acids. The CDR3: CASKPSGRMQETQYF. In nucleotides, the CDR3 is TGTGCCAGCAAACCGAGCGGGAGGATGCAAGAGACCCAGTACTTC. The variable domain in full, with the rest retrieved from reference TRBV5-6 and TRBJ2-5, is DAGVTQSPTHLIKTRGQQVTLRCSPKSGHDTVSWYQQALGQGPQFIFQYYEEEERQRGNFPDRFSGHQFPNYSSELNVNALLLGDSALYLCASKPSGRMQETQYFGPGTRLLVL.

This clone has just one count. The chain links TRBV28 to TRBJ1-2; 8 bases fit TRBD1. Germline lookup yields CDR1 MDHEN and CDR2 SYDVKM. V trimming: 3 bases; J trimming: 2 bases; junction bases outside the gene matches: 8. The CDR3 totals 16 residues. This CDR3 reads CASSFRTGGMNYGYTF. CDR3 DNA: TGTGCCAGCAGTTTTCGCACAGGGGGGATGAACTATGGCTACACCTTC.

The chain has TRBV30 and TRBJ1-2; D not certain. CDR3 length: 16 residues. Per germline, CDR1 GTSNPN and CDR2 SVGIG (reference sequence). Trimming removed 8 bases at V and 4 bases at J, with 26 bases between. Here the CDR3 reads CANLRRAGSGSYGYTF. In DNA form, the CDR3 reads TGTGCCAACCTACGAAGAGCGGGGTCGGGTTCCTATGGCTACACCTTC. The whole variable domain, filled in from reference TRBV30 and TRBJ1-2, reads SQTIHQWPATLVQPVGSPLSLECTVEGTSNPNLYWYRQAAGRGLQLLFYSVGIGQISSEVPQNLSASRPQDRQFILSSKKLLLSDSGFYLCANLRRAGSGSYGYTFGSGTRLTVV.

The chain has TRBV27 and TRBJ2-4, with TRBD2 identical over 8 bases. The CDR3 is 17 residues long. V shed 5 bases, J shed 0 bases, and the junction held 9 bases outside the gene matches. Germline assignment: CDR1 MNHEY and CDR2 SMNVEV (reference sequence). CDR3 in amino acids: CASSPYSGTLAKNIQYF. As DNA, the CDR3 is TGTGCCAGCAGTCCGTATAGCGGGACCCTAGCCAAAAACATTCAGTACTTC.

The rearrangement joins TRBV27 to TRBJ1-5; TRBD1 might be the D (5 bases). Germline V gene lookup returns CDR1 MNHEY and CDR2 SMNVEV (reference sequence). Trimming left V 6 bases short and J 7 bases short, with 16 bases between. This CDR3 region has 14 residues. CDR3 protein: CASSPQENYQPQHF. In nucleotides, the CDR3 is TGTGCCAGCAGCCCACAGGAGAACTACCAGCCCCAGCATTTT.

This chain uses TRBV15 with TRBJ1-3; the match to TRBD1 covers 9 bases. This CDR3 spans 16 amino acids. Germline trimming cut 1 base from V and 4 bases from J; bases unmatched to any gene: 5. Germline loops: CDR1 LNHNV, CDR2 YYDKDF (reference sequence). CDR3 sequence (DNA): TGTGCCACCAGCAGAGCGGGACAGGGAATCGGAAACACCATATATTTT. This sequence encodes CATSRAGQGIGNTIYF.

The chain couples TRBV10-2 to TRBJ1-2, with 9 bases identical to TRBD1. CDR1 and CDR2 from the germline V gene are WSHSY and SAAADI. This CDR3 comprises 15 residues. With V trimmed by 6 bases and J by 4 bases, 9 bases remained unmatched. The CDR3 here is CASRGQDRGSYGYTF. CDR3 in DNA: TGCGCCAGCAGGGGCCAGGACAGGGGTTCCTATGGCTACACCTTC.

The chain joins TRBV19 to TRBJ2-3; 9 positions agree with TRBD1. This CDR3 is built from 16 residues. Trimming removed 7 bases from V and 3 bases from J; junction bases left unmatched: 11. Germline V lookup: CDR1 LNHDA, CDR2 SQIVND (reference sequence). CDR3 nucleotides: TGTGCCAGTAATCCACCGGGACAGGGTACGACAGATACGCAGTATTTT. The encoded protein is CASNPPGQGTTDTQYF.

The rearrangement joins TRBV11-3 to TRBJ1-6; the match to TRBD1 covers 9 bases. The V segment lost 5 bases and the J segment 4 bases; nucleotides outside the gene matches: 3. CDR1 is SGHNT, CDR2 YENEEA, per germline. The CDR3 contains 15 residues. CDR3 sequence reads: CASSIGTGYNSPLHF. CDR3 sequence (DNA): TGTGCCAGCAGCATAGGGACAGGGTATAATTCACCCCTCCACTTT.

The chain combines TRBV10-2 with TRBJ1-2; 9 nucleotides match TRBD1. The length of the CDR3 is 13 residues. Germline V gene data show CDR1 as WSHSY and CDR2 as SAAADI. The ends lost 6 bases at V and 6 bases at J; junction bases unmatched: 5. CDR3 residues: CASSQQGADGYTF. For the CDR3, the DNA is TGCGCCAGCAGCCAACAGGGGGCGGATGGCTACACCTTC.

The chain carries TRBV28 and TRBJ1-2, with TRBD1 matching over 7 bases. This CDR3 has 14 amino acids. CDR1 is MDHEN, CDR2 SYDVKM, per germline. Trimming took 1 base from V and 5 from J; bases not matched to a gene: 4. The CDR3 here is CASSLYDRAYGYTF. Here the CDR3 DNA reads TGTGCCAGCAGTTTATACGACAGGGCGTATGGCTACACCTTC.

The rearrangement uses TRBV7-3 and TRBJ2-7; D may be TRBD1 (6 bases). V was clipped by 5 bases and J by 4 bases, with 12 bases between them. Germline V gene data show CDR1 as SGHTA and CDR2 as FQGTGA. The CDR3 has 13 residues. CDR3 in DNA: TGTGCCAGCAGCCGGGACAATTCATACGAGCAGTACTTC. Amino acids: CASSRDNSYEQYF.

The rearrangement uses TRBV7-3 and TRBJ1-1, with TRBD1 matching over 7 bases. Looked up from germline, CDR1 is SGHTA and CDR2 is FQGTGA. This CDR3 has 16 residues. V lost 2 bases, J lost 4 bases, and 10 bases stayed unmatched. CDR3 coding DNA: TGTGCCAGCAGCTTATCCCCGACAGGGTACAGCACTGAAGCTTTCTTT. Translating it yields CASSLSPTGYSTEAFF.

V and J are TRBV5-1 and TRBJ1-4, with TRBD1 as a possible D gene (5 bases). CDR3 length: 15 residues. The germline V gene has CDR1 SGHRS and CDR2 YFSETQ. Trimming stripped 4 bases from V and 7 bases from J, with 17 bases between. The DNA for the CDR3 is TGCGCCAGCAGCCCCGTTTCGGCAGGGTTTGAAAAACTGTTTTTT. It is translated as CASSPVSAGFEKLFF.

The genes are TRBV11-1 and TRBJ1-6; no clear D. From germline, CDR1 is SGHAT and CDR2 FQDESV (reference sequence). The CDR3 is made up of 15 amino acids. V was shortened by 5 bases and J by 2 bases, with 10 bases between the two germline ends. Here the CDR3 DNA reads TGTGCCAGCAGCCTAACAGACGCCTATAATTCACCCCTCCACTTT. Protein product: CASSLTDAYNSPLHF. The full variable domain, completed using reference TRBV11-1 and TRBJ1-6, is EAEVAQSPRYKITEKSQAVAFWCDPISGHATLYWYRQILGQGPELLVQFQDESVVDDSQLPKDRFSAERLKGVDSTLKIQPAELGDSAMYLCASSLTDAYNSPLHFGNGTRLTVT.

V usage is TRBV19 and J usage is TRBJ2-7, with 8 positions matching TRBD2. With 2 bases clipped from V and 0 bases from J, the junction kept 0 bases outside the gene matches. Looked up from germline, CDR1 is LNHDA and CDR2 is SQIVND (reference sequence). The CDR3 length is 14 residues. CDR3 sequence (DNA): TGTGCCAGTAGTATAAGCGGGAGCTCCTACGAGCAGTACTTC. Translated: CASSISGSSYEQYF.

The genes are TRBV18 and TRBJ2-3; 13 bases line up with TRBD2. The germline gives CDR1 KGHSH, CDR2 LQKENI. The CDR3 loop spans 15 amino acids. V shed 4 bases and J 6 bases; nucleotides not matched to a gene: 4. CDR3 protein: CASSLWTSGSDTQYF. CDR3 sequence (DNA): TGTGCCAGCTCACTATGGACTAGCGGGAGTGATACGCAGTATTTT.

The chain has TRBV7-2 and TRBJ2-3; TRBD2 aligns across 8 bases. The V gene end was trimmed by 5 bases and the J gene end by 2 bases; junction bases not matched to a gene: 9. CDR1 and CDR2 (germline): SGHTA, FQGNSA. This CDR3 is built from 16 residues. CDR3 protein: CASSALAGFFTDTQYF. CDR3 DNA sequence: TGTGCCAGCAGCGCCCTAGCGGGTTTTTTCACAGATACGCAGTATTTT. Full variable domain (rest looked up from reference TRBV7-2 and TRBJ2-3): GAGVSQSPSNKVTEKGKDVELRCDPISGHTALYWYRQSLGQGLEFLIYFQGNSAPDKSGLPSDRFSAERTGGSVSTLTIQRTQQEDSAVYLCASSALAGFFTDTQYFGPGTRLTVL.

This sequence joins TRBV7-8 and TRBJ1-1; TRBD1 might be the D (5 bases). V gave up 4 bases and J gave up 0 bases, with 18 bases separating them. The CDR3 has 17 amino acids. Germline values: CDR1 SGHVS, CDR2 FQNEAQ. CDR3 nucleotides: TGTGCCAGCAGCTCCCTCGGGACTACTACCCTGAACACTGAAGCTTTCTTT. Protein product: CASSSLGTTTLNTEAFF.

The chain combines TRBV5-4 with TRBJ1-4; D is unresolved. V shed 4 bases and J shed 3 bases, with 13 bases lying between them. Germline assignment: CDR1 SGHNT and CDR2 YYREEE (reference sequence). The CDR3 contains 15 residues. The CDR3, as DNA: TGTGCCAGCAGCCCCTACGGTACAGCTAATGAAAAACTGTTTTTT. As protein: CASSPYGTANEKLFF.

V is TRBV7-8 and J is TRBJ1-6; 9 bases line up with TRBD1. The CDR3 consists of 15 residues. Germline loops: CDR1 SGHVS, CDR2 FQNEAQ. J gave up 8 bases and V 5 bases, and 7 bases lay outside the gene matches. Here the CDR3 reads CASSEGTGGYSPLHF. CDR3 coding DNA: TGTGCCAGCAGCGAAGGCACAGGGGGCTATTCACCCCTCCACTTT.

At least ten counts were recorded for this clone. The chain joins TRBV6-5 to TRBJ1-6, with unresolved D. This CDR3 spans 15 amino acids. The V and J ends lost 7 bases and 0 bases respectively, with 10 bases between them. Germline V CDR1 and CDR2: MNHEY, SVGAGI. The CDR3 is CASTISSSYNSPLHF. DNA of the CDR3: TGTGCCAGCACCATTTCGAGCTCCTATAATTCACCCCTCCACTTT.

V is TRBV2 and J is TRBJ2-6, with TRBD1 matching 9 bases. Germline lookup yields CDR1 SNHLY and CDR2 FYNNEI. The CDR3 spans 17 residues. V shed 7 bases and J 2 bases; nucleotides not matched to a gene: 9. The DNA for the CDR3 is TGTGCCAGCAACCGCGACAGGGGGAGGGCTGGGGCCAACGTCCTGACTTTC. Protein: CASNRDRGRAGANVLTF.

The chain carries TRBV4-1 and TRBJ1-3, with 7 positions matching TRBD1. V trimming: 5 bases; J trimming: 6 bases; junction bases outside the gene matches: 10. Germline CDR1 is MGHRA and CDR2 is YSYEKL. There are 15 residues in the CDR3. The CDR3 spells CASSEIGTEKNTIYF. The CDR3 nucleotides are TGCGCCAGCAGCGAAATCGGGACAGAGAAAAACACCATATATTTT.

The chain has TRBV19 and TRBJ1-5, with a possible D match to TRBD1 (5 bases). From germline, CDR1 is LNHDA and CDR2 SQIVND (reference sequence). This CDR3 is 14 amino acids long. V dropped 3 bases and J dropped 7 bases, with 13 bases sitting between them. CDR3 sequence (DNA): TGTGCCAGTAGTATCCGGCAGGGATGGCAGCCCCAGCATTTT. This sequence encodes CASSIRQGWQPQHF.

This chain's CDR3 is CASSRGTGYNSPLHF. In DNA, the CDR3 is TGTGCCAGCAGCAGAGGGACAGGGTATAATTCACCCCTCCACTTT. J is TRBJ1-6 and V is TRBV25-1; TRBD1 aligns across 9 bases. Trimming cost V 6 bases and J 4 bases; bases outside gene matches: 4. The CDR3 is made up of 15 amino acids. Germline CDR1 reads MGHDK; CDR2 reads SYGVNS. Using reference TRBV25-1 and TRBJ1-6 for the parts outside the CDR3, the full variable domain is EADIYQTPRYLVIGTGKKITLECSQTMGHDKMYWYQQDPGMELHLIHYSYGVNSTEKGDLSSESTVSRIRTEHFPLTLESARPSHTSQYLCASSRGTGYNSPLHFGNGTRLTVT.

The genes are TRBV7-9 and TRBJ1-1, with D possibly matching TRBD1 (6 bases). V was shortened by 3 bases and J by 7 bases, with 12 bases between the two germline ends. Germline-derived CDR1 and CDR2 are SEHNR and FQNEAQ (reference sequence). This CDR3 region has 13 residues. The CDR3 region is CASSFGGGVEAFF. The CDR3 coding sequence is TGTGCCAGCAGCTTCGGAGGGGGGGTTGAAGCTTTCTTT. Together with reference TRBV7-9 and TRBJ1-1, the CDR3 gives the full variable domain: DTGVSQNPRHKITKRGQNVTFRCDPISEHNRLYWYRQTLGQGPEFLTYFQNEAQLEKSRLLSDRFSAERPKGSFSTLEIQRTEQGDSAMYLCASSFGGGVEAFFGQGTRLTVV.

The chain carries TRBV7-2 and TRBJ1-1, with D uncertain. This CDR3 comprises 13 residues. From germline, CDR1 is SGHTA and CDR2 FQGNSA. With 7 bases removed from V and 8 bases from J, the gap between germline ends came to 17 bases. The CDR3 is CASNPGARPEAFF. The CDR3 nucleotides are TGTGCCAGCAACCCGGGAGCTCGCCCCGAAGCTTTCTTT. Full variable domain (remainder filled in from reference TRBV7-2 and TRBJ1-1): GAGVSQSPSNKVTEKGKDVELRCDPISGHTALYWYRQSLGQGLEFLIYFQGNSAPDKSGLPSDRFSAERTGGSVSTLTIQRTQQEDSAVYLCASNPGARPEAFFGQGTRLTVV.

The CDR3 loop reads CAISGQGVDEQFF. CDR3 bases: TGTGCCATCAGTGGACAGGGGGTCGATGAGCAGTTCTTC. V usage is TRBV10-3 and J usage is TRBJ2-1, with 9 bases fitting TRBD1. The length of the CDR3 is 13 residues. Trimming took 4 bases from V and 8 from J; bases not matched to a gene: 3. Germline V gene data show CDR1 as ENHRY and CDR2 as SYGVKD.

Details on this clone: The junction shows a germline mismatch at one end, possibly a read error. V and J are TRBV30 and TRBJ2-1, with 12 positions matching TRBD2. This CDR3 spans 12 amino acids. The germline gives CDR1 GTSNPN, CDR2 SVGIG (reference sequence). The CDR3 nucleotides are TGTGCCTGGAGTGTACCAAGGACTAGCGGGGTCTTC. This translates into CAWSVPRTSGVF.